Below are 6 T cell receptor beta chains sequenced from a single sample in a study of identical twins. From the 5' RACE reads, TCRdb called clonotypes with MiXCR, one entry per CDR3 protein. The sample holds 500,000 or so distinct CDR3 sequences, roughly a fifth seen once. This sample also appeared in a second study, on T cells expressing NK-cell markers.

The sequencing sample was made of CD4+ T cells sorted from blood. The receptors were sampled from a woman aged 18-29 years in good health.

The chain links TRBV6-5 to TRBJ2-3; weak D call: TRBD2 (7 bases). CDR3 length: 16 amino acids. Germline V gives CDR1 MNHEY, CDR2 SVGAGI. Trimming stripped 2 bases from V and 2 bases from J, with 14 bases between. The CDR3: CASSYLIGGATDTQYF. In DNA, the CDR3 is TGTGCCAGCAGTTACCTAATAGGGGGGGCCACAGATACGCAGTATTTT.

The CDR3 DNA reads as TGTGCCAGCAAAACGACAGGGGCAACCATGAACACTGAAGCTTTCTTT. Translated: CASKTTGATMNTEAFF. The chain is built from TRBV28 and TRBJ1-1, with 8 bases lining up with TRBD1. The germline gives CDR1 MDHEN, CDR2 SYDVKM. With 7 bases clipped from V and 0 bases from J, the junction kept 10 bases outside the gene matches. The CDR3 sequence is 16 residues long.

The gene calls are TRBV20-1 and TRBJ2-3, with D possibly being TRBD1 (6 bases). The germline gives CDR1 DFQATT, CDR2 SNEGSKA (reference sequence). This CDR3 is 15 amino acids long. The ends were cut back, 5 bases at V and 0 bases at J, with 15 bases in the middle. CDR3 protein: CSALSDRHSTDTQYF. For the CDR3, the DNA is TGCAGTGCTCTCTCTGACAGGCATAGCACAGATACGCAGTATTTT.

This clonotype was seen a handful of times. The CDR3 reads CASSLVGLDTGELFF. The CDR3 DNA reads as TGTGCCAGCAGCTTGGTGGGGTTGGACACCGGGGAGCTGTTTTTT. The chain uses TRBV5-6 and TRBJ2-2; D ambiguous. Germline assignment: CDR1 SGHDT and CDR2 YYEEEE. The length of the CDR3 is 15 residues. The V and J ends lost 0 bases and 3 bases respectively, with 9 bases between them. The full variable domain, in which reference TRBV5-6 and TRBJ2-2 provide the parts outside the CDR3, is DAGVTQSPTHLIKTRGQQVTLRCSPKSGHDTVSWYQQALGQGPQFIFQYYEEEERQRGNFPDRFSGHQFPNYSSELNVNALLLGDSALYLCASSLVGLDTGELFFGEGSRLTVL.

The chain links TRBV29-1 to TRBJ2-5; 13 bases are a match to TRBD2. The CDR3 is made up of 13 amino acids. The V gene's germline CDR1 is SQVTM and CDR2 ANQGSEA. V lost 7 bases and J lost 6; bases outside the gene matches: 5. The CDR3 here is CSERLAGGQTQYF. CDR3 bases: TGCAGCGAGCGACTAGCGGGGGGTCAGACCCAGTACTTC.

This clonotype occurred a few times. V gene TRBV6-5 combines with J gene TRBJ1-3, with 10 bases fitting TRBD1. V was pared by 1 base and J by 0 bases, with 6 bases of the junction left unmatched. Germline loops: CDR1 MNHEY, CDR2 SVGAGI. The CDR3 contains 18 residues. The CDR3 DNA reads as TGTGCCAGCAGTTACTTAGGGACAGGGGAGATCTCTGGAAACACCATATATTTT. It is translated as CASSYLGTGEISGNTIYF.